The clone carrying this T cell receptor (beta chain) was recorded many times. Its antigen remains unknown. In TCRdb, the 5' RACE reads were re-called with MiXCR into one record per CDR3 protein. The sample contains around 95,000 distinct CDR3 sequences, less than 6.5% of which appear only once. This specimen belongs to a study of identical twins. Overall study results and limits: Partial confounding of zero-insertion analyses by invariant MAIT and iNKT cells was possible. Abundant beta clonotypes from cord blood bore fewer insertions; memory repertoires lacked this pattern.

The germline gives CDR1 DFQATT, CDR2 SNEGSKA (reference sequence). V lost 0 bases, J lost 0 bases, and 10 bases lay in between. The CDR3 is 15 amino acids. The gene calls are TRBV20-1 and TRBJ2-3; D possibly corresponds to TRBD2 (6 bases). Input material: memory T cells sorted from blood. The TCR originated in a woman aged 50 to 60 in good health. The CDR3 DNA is TGCAGTGCTAGAGATCAAGCGGGTAGCACAGATACGCAGTATTTT. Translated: CSARDQAGSTDTQYF.